Listed below are T cell receptor beta chains from one sample, sequenced in a study of identical twins. TCRdb recomputed calls from the 5' RACE reads with MiXCR, one row per CDR3 protein. The repertoire includes 420,000 or so distinct CDR3 sequences, 15% to 20% of them detected once, and around 12% sits in the top ten. Sequenced input: naive T cells sorted from blood. Receptor source: a man aged 45 to 65 in good health. CDR3s include the opening cysteine and the closing phenylalanine or tryptophan. D genes are given only for firm matches. Some rows mark clone size as missing; the rest say once, few, many or name a class of expanded clone.

v_gene	d_gene	j_gene	abundance	CDR3aa	CDR3nt
TRBV20-1	NA	TRBJ1-1	NA	CSARDSTGQMVRPFF	TGCAGTGCTAGAGATTCGACGGGGCAGATGGTTAGGCCTTTCTTT
TRBV9	NA	TRBJ1-5	NA	CASSVAAGLNQPQHF	TGTGCCAGCAGCGTAGCGGCAGGTTTAAATCAGCCCCAGCATTTT
TRBV7-9	NA	TRBJ2-3	many	CASSPGTGSYTDTQYF	TGTGCCAGCAGCCCGGGGACTGGATCGTACACAGATACGCAGTATTTT
TRBV18	NA	TRBJ1-1	few	CASSLNGGLGTEAFF	TGTGCCAGCTCTCTCAATGGAGGCTTAGGGACTGAAGCTTTCTTT
TRBV28	NA	TRBJ1-1	few	CASIWPGAATEAFF	TGTGCCAGCATTTGGCCAGGGGCTGCCACTGAAGCTTTCTTT
TRBV6-1	TRBD1	TRBJ1-2	few	CASSTRGQGYGYTF	TGTGCCAGCAGTACGAGGGGACAGGGATATGGCTACACCTTC
TRBV6-5	NA	TRBJ2-3	few	CASSYTSMSTDTQYF	TGTGCCAGCAGTTACACTTCGATGAGCACAGATACGCAGTATTTT
TRBV7-8	NA	TRBJ2-4	NA	CASSLATARAKVAKNIQYF	TGTGCCAGCAGCTTAGCCACAGCCCGAGCCAAAGTAGCCAAAAACATTCAGTACTTC
TRBV12-5	NA	TRBJ2-4	NA	CASGLLDRTKNIQYF	TGTGCTAGTGGTTTGCTGGACAGAACCAAAAACATTCAGTACTTC
TRBV28	NA	TRBJ2-7	NA	CASSTTGLLLQYF	TGTGCCAGCAGTACTACAGGGCTGTTATTGCAGTACTTC
TRBV18	NA	TRBJ2-1	NA	CASSPPSQAQNEQFF	TGTGCCAGCTCACCACCCTCCCAGGCTCAGAATGAGCAGTTCTTC
TRBV15	NA	TRBJ2-7	few	CATSGRGGEQYF	TGTGCCACCAGCGGCAGGGGGGGCGAGCAGTACTTC
TRBV14	NA	TRBJ2-7	NA	CASSQIQGSYEQYF	TGTGCCAGCAGCCAGATTCAGGGCTCCTACGAGCAGTACTTC
TRBV4-1	NA	TRBJ1-5	NA	CASSPGSGVSNQPQHF	TGCGCCAGCAGCCCAGGCAGTGGGGTTAGCAATCAGCCCCAGCATTTT
TRBV5-1	TRBD2	TRBJ2-1	NA	CASSLAGGSDNEQFF	TGCGCCAGCAGCTTGGCCGGGGGGAGTGATAATGAGCAGTTCTTC
TRBV7-2	NA	TRBJ2-7	few	CASSLAWGVSSYEQYF	TGTGCCAGCAGCTTAGCTTGGGGTGTAAGCTCCTACGAGCAGTACTTC
TRBV11-2	NA	TRBJ2-3	NA	CASSLGTAFGDTQYF	TGTGCCAGCAGCCTAGGGACTGCTTTTGGGGATACGCAGTATTTT
TRBV7-2	TRBD1	TRBJ1-1	NA	CANSFRTGWNTEAFF	TGTGCCAACAGCTTTAGGACAGGGTGGAACACTGAAGCTTTCTTT
TRBV9	TRBD2	TRBJ2-3	NA	CASSDGGLAHELTDTQYF	TGTGCCAGCAGCGACGGGGGACTAGCCCACGAGCTCACAGATACGCAGTATTTT
TRBV20-1	TRBD1	TRBJ2-3	many	CSARELIGQDAFNTQYF	TGCAGTGCTAGGGAATTAATTGGACAGGACGCATTTAATACGCAGTATTTT
TRBV10-2	NA	TRBJ2-5	few	CASSESGPQETQYF	TGCGCCAGCAGTGAATCAGGACCCCAAGAGACCCAGTACTTC
TRBV6-1	TRBD1	TRBJ2-3	many	CASTKQGRNTQYF	TGTGCCAGCACCAAACAGGGGCGGAATACGCAGTATTTT
TRBV24-1	NA	TRBJ2-5	many	CATLLGARETQYF	TGTGCCACCTTGTTGGGGGCTCGGGAGACCCAGTACTTC
TRBV7-9	NA	TRBJ1-1	NA	CASSSMVGGEAFF	TGTGCCAGCAGCTCAATGGTCGGGGGAGAAGCTTTCTTT
TRBV6-2/TRBV6-3	NA	TRBJ2-7	once	CASSYSGTGKATYEQYF	TGTGCCAGCAGTTACTCGGGAACAGGGAAAGCCACCTACGAGCAGTACTTC
TRBV20-1	NA	TRBJ1-1	NA	CSARDPSTEAFF	TGCAGTGCTAGAGATCCCTCGACTGAAGCTTTCTTT
TRBV10-3	NA	TRBJ2-7	NA	CAISRVPNYEQYF	TGTGCCATCAGCCGAGTTCCTAACTACGAGCAGTACTTC
TRBV12-3/TRBV12-4	NA	TRBJ2-3	many	CASSLAGSGDTQYF	TGTGCCAGCAGTTTAGCTGGGTCAGGAGATACGCAGTATTTT
TRBV5-1	TRBD1	TRBJ2-1	many	CASSSDRVEGQFF	TGCGCCAGCAGCTCGGACAGGGTGGAGGGGCAGTTCTTC
TRBV5-6	TRBD1	TRBJ2-2	few	CASRRGLVSSSGELFF	TGTGCCAGCAGAAGGGGGCTAGTGTCTTCATCCGGGGAGCTGTTTTTT
TRBV5-1	NA	TRBJ2-5	NA	CASSKDSPRETQYF	TGCGCCAGCAGCAAGGACAGTCCACGGGAGACCCAGTACTTC
TRBV12-3/TRBV12-4	NA	TRBJ1-2	NA	CASSPPGDGYTF	TGTGCCAGCAGTCCACCGGGGGATGGCTACACCTTC
TRBV19	NA	TRBJ2-5	NA	CASSIAGGGRQETQYF	TGTGCCAGTAGCATCGCGGGCGGCGGACGCCAAGAGACCCAGTACTTC
TRBV9	NA	TRBJ2-1	NA	CASSLSLGGLNNEQFF	TGTGCCAGCAGCCTTTCCTTAGGGGGACTTAACAATGAGCAGTTCTTC
TRBV2	NA	TRBJ2-1	NA	CASLASPDNEQFF	TGTGCCAGCTTAGCATCTCCGGACAATGAGCAGTTCTTC
TRBV27	TRBD2	TRBJ2-6	NA	CASSTLAGVDGANVLTF	TGTGCCAGCAGTACTCTAGCGGGAGTTGATGGGGCCAACGTCCTGACTTTC
TRBV7-2	NA	TRBJ2-7	many	CASSLVPYEQYF	TGTGCCAGCAGCTTAGTTCCCTACGAGCAGTACTTC
TRBV7-6	NA	TRBJ2-7	many	CASSMDSYEQYF	TGTGCCAGCAGCATGGACAGCTACGAGCAGTACTTC
TRBV12-3/TRBV12-4	NA	TRBJ1-3	many	CASSSSGGSGNTIYF	TGTGCCAGCAGTTCCTCGGGGGGGAGTGGAAACACCATATATTTT
TRBV11-3	NA	TRBJ2-1	many	CASSLGSSYNEQFF	TGTGCCAGCAGCTTAGGTAGCTCCTACAATGAGCAGTTCTTC
TRBV6-2/TRBV6-3	TRBD1	TRBJ2-5	NA	CASRRQGADLKTQYF	TGTGCCAGCAGGAGACAGGGGGCGGATTTAAAGACCCAGTACTTC
TRBV20-1	NA	TRBJ2-7	NA	CSARGTDRSYEQYF	TGCAGTGCTAGAGGTACGGACAGATCCTACGAGCAGTACTTC
TRBV5-1	NA	TRBJ2-7	few	CASSVFSGGSYEQYF	TGCGCCAGCAGCGTTTTTTCCGGGGGCTCCTACGAGCAGTACTTC